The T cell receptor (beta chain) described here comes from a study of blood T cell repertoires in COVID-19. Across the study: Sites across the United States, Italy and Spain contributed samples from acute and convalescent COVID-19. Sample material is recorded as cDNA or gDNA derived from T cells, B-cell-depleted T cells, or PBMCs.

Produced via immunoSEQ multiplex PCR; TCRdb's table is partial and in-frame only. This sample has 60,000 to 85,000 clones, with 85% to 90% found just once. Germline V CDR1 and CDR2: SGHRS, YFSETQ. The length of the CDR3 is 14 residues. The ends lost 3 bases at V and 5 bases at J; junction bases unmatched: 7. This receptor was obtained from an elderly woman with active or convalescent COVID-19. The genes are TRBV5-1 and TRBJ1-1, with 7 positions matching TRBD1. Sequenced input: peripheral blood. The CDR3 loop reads CASSSRTGRTEAFF. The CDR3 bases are TGCGCCAGCAGCTCAAGGACAGGCCGAACTGAAGCTTTCTTT.